These 31 T cell receptor beta chains were all obtained from the same sample, sequenced in a study of T cells after yellow fever vaccination. In TCRdb, the 5' RACE reads were re-called with MiXCR into one record per CDR3 protein. The sample has hundreds of thousands of distinct CDR3 sequences, 8.5% to 10% seen once. Here the sequenced sample was PBMCs, taken on the day of the first yellow fever vaccination. These receptors originate from a man aged 18 to 29 who received the YFV17D yellow fever vaccine.

The rearrangement links TRBV6-2 or TRBV6-3 to TRBJ2-5; D gene ambiguous. CDR1 is MNHEY and CDR2 is SVGEGT in the germline V gene. The CDR3 spans 12 residues. With 7 bases removed from V and 1 base from J, the gap between germline ends came to 7 bases. The CDR3 spells CASNSRQETQYF. The CDR3 coding sequence is TGTGCCAGCAATAGTCGCCAAGAGACCCAGTACTTC.

The V gene is TRBV4-3, the J gene TRBJ2-3; TRBD2 agrees at 7 bases. V shed 3 bases, J shed 1 base, and the junction held 1 base outside the gene matches. Germline lookup yields CDR1 LGHNA and CDR2 YSLEER. The CDR3 has 14 amino acids. CDR3 loop: CASSQGGGTDTQYF. CDR3 sequence (DNA): TGCGCCAGCAGCCAGGGAGGGGGCACAGATACGCAGTATTTT.

In regard to this clonotype: With a far larger clone one base away, a read error is the likely cause. The rearrangement joins TRBV6-5 to TRBJ1-1; D call uncertain. The germline V gene encodes CDR1 MNHEY and CDR2 SVGAGI. This CDR3 has 11 amino acids. The CDR3 coding sequence is TGTTCCAGCAGTTCGAACACTGAAGCTTTCTTT. Its translation: CSSSSNTEAFF.

This clonotype was counted only a few times. The chain uses TRBV3-1 and TRBJ2-1, with D perhaps TRBD2 (6 bases). This CDR3 comprises 14 residues. Trimming left V 2 bases short and J 7 bases short, with 12 bases between. From germline, CDR1 is LGHDT and CDR2 YNNKEL (reference sequence). The CDR3 loop reads CASSQPGLINEQFF. CDR3 sequence (DNA): TGTGCCAGCAGCCAACCGGGACTCATTAATGAGCAGTTCTTC.

In DNA, the CDR3 is TGTGCCAGCGGCGACCTCCTGAACCAAGAGACCCAGTACTTC. Translation gives CASGDLLNQETQYF. The V and J genes are TRBV6-1 and TRBJ2-5, with D uncertain. Germline V gives CDR1 MNHNS, CDR2 SASEGT. This CDR3 is 14 amino acids long. V lost 8 bases and J 0 bases, leaving 13 bases between the germline ends.

This chain links TRBV10-3 with TRBJ2-5, with 9 bases aligning to TRBD1. This CDR3 is built from 15 residues. Germline V lookup: CDR1 ENHRY, CDR2 SYGVKD. V shed 6 bases, J shed 2 bases, and the junction held 7 bases outside the gene matches. In nucleotides, the CDR3 is TGTGCCATCAGATCGGACAGGGGTGGGCAAGAGACCCAGTACTTC. Residues: CAIRSDRGGQETQYF.

The table lists this clonotype with many counts. The CDR3 coding sequence is TGTGCCAGCAGCTTAGCGGATCGGGGGGTAAGGGATACGCAGTATTTT. Its translation is CASSLADRGVRDTQYF. V and J are TRBV7-9 and TRBJ2-3; the match to TRBD2 covers 7 bases. The CDR3 is 16 residues long. In germline, CDR1 is SEHNR, CDR2 FQNEAQ (reference sequence). The V segment lost 0 bases and the J segment 6 bases; nucleotides outside the gene matches: 9.

This chain uses TRBV5-1 with TRBJ2-5; tentatively, D is TRBD1 (5 bases). CDR1 and CDR2 from the germline V gene are SGHRS and YFSETQ. This CDR3 is built from 13 residues. Deletions cut 5 bases from V and 1 base from J, with 9 bases between. The CDR3, as DNA: TGCGCCAGCAGTAAGGGGCCCCAAGAGACCCAGTACTTC. As protein: CASSKGPQETQYF. The full variable domain, with the rest looked up from reference TRBV5-1 and TRBJ2-5, is KAGVTQTPRYLIKTRGQQVTLSCSPISGHRSVSWYQQTPGQGLQFLFEYFSETQRNKGNFPGRFSGRQFSNSRSEMNVSTLELGDSALYLCASSKGPQETQYFGPGTRLLVL.

The table lists this clonotype with many counts. The chain combines TRBV5-4 with TRBJ1-1, with no clear D. V was shortened by 4 bases and J by 3 bases, with 10 bases between the two germline ends. The CDR3 runs to 13 residues. CDR1 and CDR2 from the germline V gene are SGHNT and YYREEE (reference sequence). CDR3 coding DNA: TGTGCCAGCAGCCTAGGGAGGGACACTGAAGCTTTCTTT. Protein sequence: CASSLGRDTEAFF.

This clonotype has a count of ten or more. This chain joins TRBV3-1 and TRBJ2-2, with unresolved D. The CDR3 contains 13 residues. V was trimmed by 1 base and J by 4 bases, leaving 4 bases between them. Germline V gene data show CDR1 as LGHDT and CDR2 as YNNKEL (reference sequence). CDR3 in amino acids: CASSQVFTGELFF. CDR3 coding DNA: TGTGCCAGCAGCCAAGTCTTCACCGGGGAGCTGTTTTTT. Using reference TRBV3-1 and TRBJ2-2 for the parts outside the CDR3, the full variable domain is DTAVSQTPKYLVTQMGNDKSIKCEQNLGHDTMYWYKQDSKKFLKIMFSYNNKELIINETVPNRFSPKSPDKAHLNLHINSLELGDSAVYFCASSQVFTGELFFGEGSRLTVL.

The chain couples TRBV29-1 to TRBJ2-1; D might be TRBD2 (6 bases). CDR3 length equals 13 residues. Germline-derived CDR1 and CDR2 are SQVTM and ANQGSEA. V lost 8 bases and J lost 6, with 17 bases in between. This CDR3 reads CSSPGVATNEQFF. The CDR3, as DNA: TGCAGCTCCCCGGGGGTAGCTACCAATGAGCAGTTCTTC.

This clonotype was seen a few times. The chain recombines TRBV7-9 with TRBJ2-7; possible D gene TRBD1, 6 bases. V dropped 6 bases and J dropped 7 bases, with 10 bases sitting between them. This CDR3 comprises 11 residues. The germline V gene has CDR1 SEHNR and CDR2 FQNEAQ (reference sequence). The CDR3 here is CASRIGTEQYF. The CDR3 DNA follows: TGTGCCAGCAGGATTGGGACAGAGCAGTACTTC. The full variable domain, in which reference TRBV7-9 and TRBJ2-7 provide the parts outside the CDR3, is DTGVSQNPRHKITKRGQNVTFRCDPISEHNRLYWYRQTLGQGPEFLTYFQNEAQLEKSRLLSDRFSAERPKGSFSTLEIQRTEQGDSAMYLCASRIGTEQYFGPGTRLTVT.

The CDR3 DNA reads TGTGCCAGCAGTACACTGACAGGGGTCCATGGCTACACCTTC. Protein product: CASSTLTGVHGYTF. The chain carries TRBV27 and TRBJ1-2, with 8 bases fitting TRBD1. V lost 5 bases and J lost 6; bases outside the gene matches: 8. The CDR3 contains 14 residues. Germline V gene data show CDR1 as MNHEY and CDR2 as SMNVEV (reference sequence).

This clonotype turned up a few times. The V call is TRBV12-3 or TRBV12-4, the J call TRBJ1-2; 11 bases match TRBD1. Trimming removed 6 bases from V and 0 bases from J; junction bases left unmatched: 9. CDR3 length: 17 amino acids. CDR3 in amino acids: CASRVLPGQGANYGYTF. The CDR3 nucleotides are TGTGCCAGCAGGGTACTCCCGGGACAGGGGGCTAACTATGGCTACACCTTC.

This clonotype has just a few counts. As DNA, the CDR3 is TGCGCCAGCAGCCAAGGTTGGGGAGAGACCCAGTACTTC. This translates into CASSQGWGETQYF. The chain recombines TRBV4-1 with TRBJ2-5, with unresolved D. The V gene lost 1 base and the J gene lost 4 bases, with 7 bases spanning the gap. The CDR3 spans 13 residues. The germline gives CDR1 MGHRA, CDR2 YSYEKL.

The genes are TRBV6-2 or TRBV6-3 and TRBJ2-1; D may match TRBD1 or TRBD2 (5 bases each). Germline CDR1 reads MNHEY; CDR2 reads SVGEGT. V lost 7 bases, J lost 13 bases, and 23 bases lay in between. There are 14 residues in the CDR3. As DNA, the CDR3 is TGTGCCAGCACCCAGGGAACCGGGGCGGGTGATCAGTTCTTC. Translation gives CASTQGTGAGDQFF.

V gene TRBV12-3 or TRBV12-4 combines with J gene TRBJ2-7; D gene ambiguous. V shed 6 bases and J shed 5 bases, with 11 bases lying between them. The CDR3 runs to 12 residues. The CDR3 is CASSFTPHEQYF. In DNA, the CDR3 is TGTGCCAGCAGCTTTACGCCCCACGAGCAGTACTTC.

Only a few counts were recorded for this clonotype. J is TRBJ2-1 and V is TRBV18; D is ambiguous. Germline CDR1 reads KGHSH; CDR2 reads LQKENI. V was shortened by 0 bases and J by 6 bases, with 9 bases between the two germline ends. The CDR3 contains 14 residues. This chain's CDR3 is CASSPPGSPNEQFF. CDR3 nucleotides: TGTGCCAGCTCACCACCGGGAAGCCCCAATGAGCAGTTCTTC.

The rearrangement uses TRBV4-1 and TRBJ2-1; 9 positions agree with TRBD2. Germline CDR1 and CDR2: MGHRA and YSYEKL. V was pared by 1 base and J by 9 bases, with 13 bases of the junction left unmatched. The CDR3 totals 17 residues. The CDR3 here is CASSQGVRLAGFSEQFF. The DNA for the CDR3 is TGCGCCAGCAGCCAAGGGGTTCGCCTAGCGGGGTTCAGTGAGCAGTTCTTC.

A few counts support this clonotype. V and J are TRBV5-1 and TRBJ1-3; weak D call: TRBD1 (5 bases). CDR3 size: 17 residues. Trimming removed 0 bases at V and 4 bases at J, with 17 bases between. The germline V gene encodes CDR1 SGHRS and CDR2 YFSETQ. The CDR3 is CASSLALRSGHGNTIYF. CDR3 DNA sequence: TGCGCCAGCAGCTTGGCCCTTCGTTCAGGGCACGGAAACACCATATATTTT.

This clonotype was counted a few times. The rearrangement links TRBV5-6 to TRBJ2-1; the D gene could be TRBD1 or TRBD2 (5 bases each). Germline V gene data show CDR1 as SGHDT and CDR2 as YYEEEE. Trimming cost V 5 bases and J 5 bases, with 11 bases left between them. The CDR3 covers 13 residues. CDR3: CASSLGVDNEQFF. CDR3 DNA: TGTGCCAGCAGTCTGGGGGTAGACAATGAGCAGTTCTTC.

J is TRBJ2-6 and V is TRBV11-2, with D perhaps being TRBD1 or TRBD2 (5 bases each). CDR3 length: 20 residues. V was trimmed by 5 bases and J by 3 bases, leaving 26 bases between them. CDR1 is SGHAT and CDR2 is FQNNGV in the germline V gene. In DNA form, the CDR3 reads TGTGCCAGCAGCGTTAGTCCCCCTTATATAGGGGCGGGTGGGGCCAACGTCCTGACTTTC. Translated, it gives CASSVSPPYIGAGGANVLTF.

The chain links TRBV25-1 to TRBJ2-6; weak D call: TRBD1 (6 bases). CDR1 and CDR2 from the germline V gene are MGHDK and SYGVNS. V gave up 4 bases and J gave up 0 bases, with 10 bases separating them. CDR3 size: 16 residues. This chain's CDR3 is CASSGWTASGANVLTF. Here the CDR3 DNA reads TGTGCCAGCAGTGGATGGACAGCCTCTGGGGCCAACGTCCTGACTTTC.

This clonotype showed up just a few times. The chain joins TRBV6-5 to TRBJ2-7; D is unclear. V lost 0 bases and J lost 1, with 10 bases in between. This CDR3 comprises 15 residues. Looked up from germline, CDR1 is MNHEY and CDR2 is SVGAGI. CDR3 nucleotides: TGTGCCAGCAGTTACTCCCCCGGGCTATCCTACGAGCAGTACTTC. Translating it yields CASSYSPGLSYEQYF.

This clonotype was seen more than once but under ten times. J is TRBJ2-6 and V is TRBV28; D unclear. The CDR3 loop spans 16 amino acids. The germline V gene encodes CDR1 MDHEN and CDR2 SYDVKM. Between the trimmed V and J ends, which lost 1 base and 2 bases, there was a span of 9 bases. The CDR3 DNA is TGTGCCAGCAGTTTATTAGGTGTTACTGGGGCCAACGTCCTGACTTTC. It encodes CASSLLGVTGANVLTF. The full variable domain, its missing parts supplied by reference TRBV28 and TRBJ2-6, is DVKVTQSSRYLVKRTGEKVFLECVQDMDHENMFWYRQDPGLGLRLIYFSYDVKMKEKGDIPEGYSVSREKKERFSLILESASTNQTSMYLCASSLLGVTGANVLTFGAGSRLTVL.

Many counts were recorded for this clonotype. This chain links TRBV6-5 with TRBJ2-7; the D gene is possibly TRBD1 (6 bases). This CDR3 has 17 residues. The ends were cut back, 0 bases at V and 6 bases at J, with 21 bases in the middle. Germline CDR1 is MNHEY and CDR2 is SVGAGI. The CDR3 sequence is CASSYSFAQGIGGEQYF. CDR3 coding DNA: TGTGCCAGCAGTTACTCGTTTGCACAGGGAATTGGCGGCGAGCAGTACTTC.

This clonotype was seen ten or more times. This chain joins TRBV15 and TRBJ2-5; D is possibly TRBD2 (5 bases). The CDR3 length is 13 residues. Germline V gene lookup returns CDR1 LNHNV and CDR2 YYDKDF (reference sequence). The ends were cut back, 0 bases at V and 4 bases at J, with 6 bases in the middle. The CDR3 bases are TGTGCCACCAGCAGAGAAGAGGGAGAGACCCAGTACTTC. Translation gives CATSREEGETQYF.

This clonotype was counted at least ten times. Written as DNA, the CDR3 is TGCGCCAGCAGCTTGGGGGGGACAGGGAGCTCCTACGAGCAGTACGTC. It codes for CASSLGGTGSSYEQYV. This chain links TRBV5-1 with TRBJ2-7, with 9 nucleotides matching TRBD1. The CDR3 spans 16 residues. Germline V CDR1 and CDR2: SGHRS, YFSETQ. J lost 0 bases, V lost 0 bases, and 4 bases had no gene match.

This clonotype showed up just a few times. The chain is built from TRBV29-1 and TRBJ2-2, with 10 bases aligning to TRBD1. Germline V gives CDR1 SQVTM, CDR2 ANQGSEA. The CDR3 covers 13 residues. V shed 8 bases, J shed 6 bases, and the junction held 6 bases outside the gene matches. DNA for the CDR3: TGCAGCTCAGGACAGGGGGGGGCCGGGGAGCTGTTTTTT. Translating it yields CSSGQGGAGELFF.

Only a few counts were recorded for this clonotype. The chain recombines TRBV4-1 with TRBJ2-5; D unresolved. V lost 1 base and J lost 3, with 21 bases in between. There are 18 residues in the CDR3. From germline, CDR1 is MGHRA and CDR2 YSYEKL. CDR3 protein: CASSQVVITARPEETQYF. CDR3 DNA: TGCGCCAGCAGCCAAGTGGTGATTACAGCAAGGCCCGAAGAGACCCAGTACTTC.

The chain has TRBV15 and TRBJ2-1; D possibly corresponds to TRBD1 (6 bases). Germline CDR1 and CDR2: LNHNV and YYDKDF (reference sequence). V lost 3 bases, J lost 4 bases, and 16 bases lay in between. This CDR3 has 16 amino acids. The CDR3 coding sequence is TGTGCCACCAGCAGGACAACGAGGGGGATTTACAATGAGCAGTTCTTC. This codes for CATSRTTRGIYNEQFF.